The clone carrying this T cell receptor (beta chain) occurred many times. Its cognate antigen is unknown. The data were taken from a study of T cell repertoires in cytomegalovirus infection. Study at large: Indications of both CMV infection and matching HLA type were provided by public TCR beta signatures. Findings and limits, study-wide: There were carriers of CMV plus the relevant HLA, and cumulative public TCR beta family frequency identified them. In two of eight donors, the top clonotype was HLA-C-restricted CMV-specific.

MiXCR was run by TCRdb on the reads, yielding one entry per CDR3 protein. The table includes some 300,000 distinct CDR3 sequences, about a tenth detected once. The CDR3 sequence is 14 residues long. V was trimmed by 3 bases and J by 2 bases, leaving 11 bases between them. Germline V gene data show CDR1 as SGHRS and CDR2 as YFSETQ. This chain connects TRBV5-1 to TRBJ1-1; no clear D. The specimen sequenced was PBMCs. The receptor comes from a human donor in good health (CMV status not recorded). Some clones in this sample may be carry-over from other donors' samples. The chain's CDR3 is CASSYQSPNTEAFF. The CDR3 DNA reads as TGCGCCAGCAGCTATCAGAGCCCTAACACTGAAGCTTTCTTT. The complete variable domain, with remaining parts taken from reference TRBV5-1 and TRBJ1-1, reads KAGVTQTPRYLIKTRGQQVTLSCSPISGHRSVSWYQQTPGQGLQFLFEYFSETQRNKGNFPGRFSGRQFSNSRSEMNVSTLELGDSALYLCASSYQSPNTEAFFGQGTRLTVV.